This TCR beta chain emerged from a study of CD8 T cells in Susac syndrome. Study overall: Treatment at blood withdrawal was none, corticosteroids, or intravenous immunoglobulin alone in Susac syndrome patients.

General study findings and limits: Across the total CD8+ repertoires, sixteen Susac-specific public clones were found. The CD8+ TEMRA repertoires yielded five such clones.

Sequencing targeted TCR beta in blood CD8+ and CD4+ T cells. Diagnostic criteria for definite or probable disease, in their recently defined form, were met by the patients with Susac syndrome. This CDR3 spans 14 amino acids. The germline CDR1 and CDR2 sequences are GTSNPN and SVGIG (reference sequence). Trimming left V 6 bases short and J 0 bases short, with 15 bases between. Random-hexamer reverse transcription was applied to about 0.45 to 1 ug RNA. In TCRdb, the immunoSEQ multiplex PCR reads were re-called with MiXCR into one record per CDR3 protein. The repertoire holds 70,000 to 100,000 distinct CDR3 sequences, with 90% to 97% as singletons. This clonotype was counted once. Antigen unknown.

This chain joins TRBV30 and TRBJ2-7; no reliable D call. Sequenced input: CD8+ T cells from PBMCs. The sequence derives from a human donor with Susac syndrome. CDR3 sequence: CACFGRRSSYEQYF. For the CDR3, the DNA is TGTGCCTGTTTCGGACGTAGGAGCTCCTACGAGCAGTACTTC.